The 17 T cell receptor beta chains reported below all come from one sample, sequenced in a study of beta chain features in type 1 diabetes. TCRB transcripts that were expressed got sequenced, as all of the isolated RNA had been reverse transcribed. Profiled with immunoSEQ multiplex PCR; TCRdb holds only in-frame clones, not every one. The sample contains about 320,000 clones, around 15% of which appear only once. The source material was central memory CD4+ T cells from blood. These receptors were collected from a man between 25 and 39 years old in good health.

The genes are TRBV18 and TRBJ2-1, with TRBD1 as a possible D gene (6 bases). V shed 3 bases and J shed 4 bases, with 16 bases lying between them. Germline CDR1 is KGHSH and CDR2 is LQKENI. The CDR3 has 16 amino acids. DNA of the CDR3: TGTGCCAGCTCACCGAGGGGGACCACCGCATACAATGAGCAGTTCTTC. Protein sequence: CASSPRGTTAYNEQFF. Combining the CDR3 with reference TRBV18 and TRBJ2-1 gives the whole variable domain NAGVMQNPRHLVRRRGQEARLRCSPMKGHSHVYWYRQLPEEGLKFMVYLQKENIIDESGMPKERFSAEFPKEGPSILRIQQVVRGDSAAYFCASSPRGTTAYNEQFFGPGTRLTVL.

This clone was observed a handful of times. The chain is built from TRBV5-1 and TRBJ2-1; the D gene is possibly TRBD2 (5 bases). Trimming took off 0 bases at V and 10 bases at J, with 17 bases between the two ends. This CDR3 is built from 15 residues. CDR1 and CDR2 (germline): SGHRS, YFSETQ. The CDR3 loop is CASSLGGPLAKEQFF. The CDR3 coding sequence is TGCGCCAGCAGCTTGGGCGGGCCCCTGGCAAAAGAGCAGTTCTTC.

The chain links TRBV11-2 to TRBJ2-1; D is possibly TRBD1 (5 bases). CDR1 and CDR2 (germline): SGHAT, FQNNGV. This CDR3 contains 15 residues. The V and J ends lost 1 base and 4 bases respectively, with 11 bases between them. The DNA of the CDR3 is TGTGCCAGCAGCTTAGTTCCAGGGTTATACAATGAGCAGTTCTTC. Protein product: CASSLVPGLYNEQFF.

The chain has TRBV25-1 and TRBJ1-2; a weak D match, TRBD1 (5 bases). Germline CDR1 MGHDK, CDR2 SYGVNS. The CDR3 extends over 14 amino acids. Trimming took off 2 bases at V and 7 bases at J, with 14 bases between the two ends. The CDR3 sequence: CASSEGGRVGGYTF. The CDR3 nucleotides read TGTGCCAGCAGTGAAGGGGGAAGGGTCGGTGGCTACACCTTC.

This clone occurred a few times. The V and J genes are TRBV5-1 and TRBJ2-3, with 12 bases lining up with TRBD2. Losses at the gene ends were 0 bases for V and 9 bases for J; bases not matched to a gene: 5. CDR1 is SGHRS, CDR2 YFSETQ, per germline. The CDR3 consists of 15 residues. For the CDR3, the DNA is TGCGCCAGCAGCTTGGGACTAGCGGGAGAGGGAACGCAGTATTTT. This sequence encodes CASSLGLAGEGTQYF. Full variable domain (missing parts from reference TRBV5-1 and TRBJ2-3): KAGVTQTPRYLIKTRGQQVTLSCSPISGHRSVSWYQQTPGQGLQFLFEYFSETQRNKGNFPGRFSGRQFSNSRSEMNVSTLELGDSALYLCASSLGLAGEGTQYFGPGTRLTVL.

The chain links TRBV4-1 to TRBJ2-2; D call uncertain. Trimming removed 0 bases from V and 4 bases from J, with 9 bases in between. This CDR3 comprises 15 residues. The V gene's germline CDR1 is MGHRA and CDR2 YSYEKL. CDR3 sequence reads: CASSQDPWGTGELFF. As DNA, the CDR3 is TGCGCCAGCAGCCAAGACCCCTGGGGCACCGGGGAGCTGTTTTTT.

This chain links TRBV6-1 with TRBJ2-5; D remains ambiguous. V lost 6 bases to trimming and J lost 4 bases, with 18 bases between them. Germline CDR1 reads MNHNS; CDR2 reads SASEGT. The CDR3 totals 15 residues. DNA of the CDR3: TGTGCCAGCAGGAGGCGTCCCCCTGATGGAGAGACCCAGTACTTC. Encoded protein: CASRRRPPDGETQYF.

This clone was observed a few times. The chain couples TRBV7-2 to TRBJ1-6; D uncertain. This CDR3 is 15 amino acids long. Germline V CDR1 and CDR2: SGHTA, FQGNSA. V lost 5 bases, J lost 9 bases, and 17 bases lay in between. CDR3 coding DNA: TGTGCCAGCAGCGGGCACGCAGTCGACTCTTCACCCCTCCACTTT. The encoded protein is CASSGHAVDSSPLHF.

This clone came up a few times. The CDR3 sequence: CASSGVLAGEQFF. The CDR3 bases are TGCGCCAGCAGTGGGGTCCTAGCGGGAGAGCAGTTCTTC. The chain uses TRBV5-1 and TRBJ2-1; 9 nucleotides align to TRBD2. Trimming removed 5 bases from V and 10 bases from J; junction bases left unmatched: 7. Germline V gene lookup returns CDR1 SGHRS and CDR2 YFSETQ. The CDR3 is made up of 13 amino acids.

The rearrangement links TRBV6-1 to TRBJ2-3; D is tentatively TRBD1 or TRBD2 (5 bases each). V lost 3 bases, J lost 1 base, and 11 bases lay in between. Germline V gene sequence: CDR1 MNHNS, CDR2 SASEGT. There are 15 residues in the CDR3. The CDR3 region has the DNA TGTGCCAGCAGTGATGGGGGTCTTGGCACAGATACGCAGTATTTT. Amino acids: CASSDGGLGTDTQYF.

This clone was seen only a few times. The same CDR3 can be traced to other DNA sequences in this sample. This rearrangement joins TRBV5-4 to TRBJ2-2, with D unresolved. This CDR3 is 13 amino acids long. CDR1 is SGHNT, CDR2 YYREEE, per germline (reference sequence). V shed 4 bases and J shed 6 bases, with 10 bases lying between them. CDR3 sequence: CASSLDRAGELFF. CDR3 in DNA: TGTGCCAGCAGCCTCGACCGCGCCGGGGAGCTGTTTTTT.

This clone was observed a handful of times. This chain uses TRBV6-5 with TRBJ1-5; D remains ambiguous. The germline CDR1 and CDR2 sequences are MNHEY and SVGAGI. The CDR3 spans 12 residues. Between the trimmed V and J ends, which lost 10 bases and 2 bases, there was a span of 9 bases. The CDR3 loop reads CATRSGNQPQHF. The CDR3 DNA sequence: TGTGCCACCCGGAGCGGCAATCAGCCCCAGCATTTT.

This clone was found a few times. The V call is TRBV7-2, the J call TRBJ2-2, with D tentatively TRBD1 or TRBD2 (6 bases each). The CDR3 has 15 residues. Germline CDR1 reads SGHTA; CDR2 reads FQGNSA. The V gene lost 4 bases and the J gene lost 4 bases, with 13 bases spanning the gap. CDR3 DNA: TGTGCCAGCAGCTCCGTCTGGGGGGCCACCGGGGAGCTGTTTTTT. Its protein is CASSSVWGATGELFF.

This clone was observed a handful of times. V gene TRBV18 combines with J gene TRBJ2-5, with a weak D call TRBD1 (5 bases). This CDR3 is built from 14 residues. Trimming shortened V by 4 bases and J by 2 bases, and 11 bases separated the two germline ends. Per germline, CDR1 KGHSH and CDR2 LQKENI. The DNA of the CDR3 is TGTGCCAGCTCACTTCGCCAGGGTCAAGAGACCCAGTACTTC. Its translation is CASSLRQGQETQYF.

This chain uses TRBV6-6 with TRBJ1-2, with 9 bases matching TRBD1. V shed 6 bases, J shed 7 bases, and the junction held 12 bases outside the gene matches. The length of the CDR3 is 15 residues. From germline, CDR1 is MNHNY and CDR2 SVGAGI (reference sequence). The CDR3 region is CASSPGDRVSSGYTF. The CDR3 DNA sequence: TGTGCCAGCAGCCCTGGGGACAGGGTCTCGAGTGGCTACACCTTC.

The rearrangement links TRBV7-6 to TRBJ2-1, with TRBD1 as a possible D gene (6 bases). This CDR3 has 13 amino acids. V was cut by 4 bases and J by 6 bases, with 10 bases left in between. The germline V gene has CDR1 SGHVS and CDR2 FNYEAQ. The CDR3 DNA sequence: TGTGCCAGCAGCTCGAAAGGGGGCAATGAGCAGTTCTTC. Translating gives CASSSKGGNEQFF.

A few counts support this clone. Other DNA sequences within the sample encode an identical CDR3. This chain links TRBV7-6 with TRBJ1-1, with no clear D. Deletions cut 2 bases from V and 0 bases from J, with 7 bases between. Germline V gene data show CDR1 as SGHVS and CDR2 as FNYEAQ. The CDR3 covers 14 residues. The CDR3: CASSLSNMNTEAFF. The CDR3 bases are TGTGCCAGCAGCTTATCGAACATGAACACTGAAGCTTTCTTT.